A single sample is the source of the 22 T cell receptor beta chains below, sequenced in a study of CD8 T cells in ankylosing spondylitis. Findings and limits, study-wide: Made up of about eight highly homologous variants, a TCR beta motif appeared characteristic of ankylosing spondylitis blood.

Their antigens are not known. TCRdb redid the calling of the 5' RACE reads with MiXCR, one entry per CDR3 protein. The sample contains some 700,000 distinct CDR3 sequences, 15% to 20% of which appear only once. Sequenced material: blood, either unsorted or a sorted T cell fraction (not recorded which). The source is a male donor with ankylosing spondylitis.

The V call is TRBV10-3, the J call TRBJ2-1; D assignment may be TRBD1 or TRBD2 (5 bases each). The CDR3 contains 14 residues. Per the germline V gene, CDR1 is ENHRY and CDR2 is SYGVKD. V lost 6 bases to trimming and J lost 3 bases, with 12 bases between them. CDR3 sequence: CAISPRDDYNEQFF. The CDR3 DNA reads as TGTGCCATCAGCCCTCGGGACGACTACAATGAGCAGTTCTTC.

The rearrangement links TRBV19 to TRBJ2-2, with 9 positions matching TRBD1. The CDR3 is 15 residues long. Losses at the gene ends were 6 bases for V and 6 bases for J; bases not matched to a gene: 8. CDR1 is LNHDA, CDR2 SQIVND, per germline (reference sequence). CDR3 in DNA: TGTGCCAGTAGCCGGGACAGGGATTCTGCCGGGGAGCTGTTTTTT. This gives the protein CASSRDRDSAGELFF.

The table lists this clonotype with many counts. The CDR3 DNA follows: TGTGCCAGCAGCTCCGGACTAGTGGGGGAGCAGTTCTTC. It encodes CASSSGLVGEQFF. The rearrangement links TRBV7-2 to TRBJ2-1; TRBD2 matches 7 bases. CDR1 is SGHTA and CDR2 is FQGNSA in the germline V gene. The J segment lost 10 bases and the V segment lost 4 bases, leaving 7 bases of the junction unmatched. The CDR3 covers 13 residues.

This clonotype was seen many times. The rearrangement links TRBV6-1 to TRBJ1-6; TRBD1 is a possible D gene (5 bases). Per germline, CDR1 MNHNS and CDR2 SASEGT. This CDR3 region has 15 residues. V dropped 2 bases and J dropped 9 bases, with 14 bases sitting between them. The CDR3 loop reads CASSESSGWGSPLHF. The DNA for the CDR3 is TGTGCCAGCAGTGAATCGTCAGGGTGGGGTTCACCCCTCCACTTT.

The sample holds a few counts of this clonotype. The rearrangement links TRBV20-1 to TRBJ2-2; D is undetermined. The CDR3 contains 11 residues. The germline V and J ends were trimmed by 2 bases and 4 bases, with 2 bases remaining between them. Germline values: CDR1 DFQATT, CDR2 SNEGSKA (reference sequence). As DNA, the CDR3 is TGCAGTGCTAGACTCACCGGGGAGCTGTTTTTT. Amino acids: CSARLTGELFF.

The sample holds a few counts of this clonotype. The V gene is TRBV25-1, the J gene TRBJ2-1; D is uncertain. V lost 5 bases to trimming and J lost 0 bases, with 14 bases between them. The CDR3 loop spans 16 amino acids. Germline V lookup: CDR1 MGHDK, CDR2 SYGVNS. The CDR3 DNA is TGTGCCAGCAGTCTCCTTCAGGTGGACTCCTACAATGAGCAGTTCTTC. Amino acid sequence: CASSLLQVDSYNEQFF. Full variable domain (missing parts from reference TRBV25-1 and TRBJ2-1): EADIYQTPRYLVIGTGKKITLECSQTMGHDKMYWYQQDPGMELHLIHYSYGVNSTEKGDLSSESTVSRIRTEHFPLTLESARPSHTSQYLCASSLLQVDSYNEQFFGPGTRLTVL.

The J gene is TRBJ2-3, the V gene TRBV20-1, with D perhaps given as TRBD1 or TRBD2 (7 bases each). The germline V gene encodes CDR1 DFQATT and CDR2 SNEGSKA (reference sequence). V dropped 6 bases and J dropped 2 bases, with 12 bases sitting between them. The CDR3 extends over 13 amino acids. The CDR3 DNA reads TGCAGTGCCCAGGGGGGGCCCACAGATACGCAGTATTTT. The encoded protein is CSAQGGPTDTQYF.

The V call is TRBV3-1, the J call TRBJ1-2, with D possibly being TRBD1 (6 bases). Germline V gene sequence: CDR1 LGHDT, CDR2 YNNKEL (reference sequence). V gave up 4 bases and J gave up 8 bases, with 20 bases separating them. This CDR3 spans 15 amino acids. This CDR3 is CASSPPRGASEGYTF. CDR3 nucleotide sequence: TGTGCCAGCAGCCCGCCCCGGGGGGCATCAGAGGGCTACACCTTC.

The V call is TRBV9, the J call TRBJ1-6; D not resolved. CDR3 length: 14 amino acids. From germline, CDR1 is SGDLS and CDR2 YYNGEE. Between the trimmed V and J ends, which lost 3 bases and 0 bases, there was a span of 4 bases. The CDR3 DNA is TGTGCCAGCAGCGGTCCCTCCTATAATTCACCCCTCCACTTT. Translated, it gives CASSGPSYNSPLHF.

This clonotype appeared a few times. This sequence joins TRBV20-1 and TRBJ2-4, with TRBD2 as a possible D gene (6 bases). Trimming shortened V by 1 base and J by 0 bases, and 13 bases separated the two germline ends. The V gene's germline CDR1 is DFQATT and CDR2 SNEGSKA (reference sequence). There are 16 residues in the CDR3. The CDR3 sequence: CSARGGSGLAKNIQYF. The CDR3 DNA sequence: TGCAGTGCTAGAGGCGGTAGCGGTTTAGCCAAAAACATTCAGTACTTC.

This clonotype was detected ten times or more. The CDR3 is CSVYGPGETQYF. The CDR3 nucleotides are TGCAGCGTTTACGGTCCGGGCGAGACCCAGTACTTC. The V gene is TRBV29-1, the J gene TRBJ2-5, with D unclear. The CDR3 length is 12 residues. Germline CDR1 and CDR2: SQVTM and ANQGSEA. With 5 bases removed from V and 5 bases from J, the gap between germline ends came to 12 bases.

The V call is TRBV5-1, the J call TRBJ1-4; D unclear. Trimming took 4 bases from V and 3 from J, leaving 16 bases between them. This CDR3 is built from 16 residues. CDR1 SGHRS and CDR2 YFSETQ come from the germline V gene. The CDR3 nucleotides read TGCGCCAGCAGCCCCGGGGTCTCTGCCCCTAATGAAAAACTGTTTTTT. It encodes CASSPGVSAPNEKLFF. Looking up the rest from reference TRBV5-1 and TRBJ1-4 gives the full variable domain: KAGVTQTPRYLIKTRGQQVTLSCSPISGHRSVSWYQQTPGQGLQFLFEYFSETQRNKGNFPGRFSGRQFSNSRSEMNVSTLELGDSALYLCASSPGVSAPNEKLFFGSGTQLSVL.

The CDR3 nucleotides are TGCGCCAGCAGCCAAGCACCCGGGGGGGCCACCACCGGGGAGCTGTTTTTT. This sequence encodes CASSQAPGGATTGELFF. The chain is built from TRBV4-1 and TRBJ2-2; 8 bases are shared with TRBD2. CDR1 is MGHRA, CDR2 YSYEKL, per germline. The CDR3 length is 17 residues. After removal of 1 base from V and 4 bases from J, the junction contained 8 bases not matched to a gene.

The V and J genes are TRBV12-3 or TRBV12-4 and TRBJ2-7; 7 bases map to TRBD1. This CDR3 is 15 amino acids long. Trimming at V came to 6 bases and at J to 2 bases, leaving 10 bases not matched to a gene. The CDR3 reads CASSYLTTGTYEQYF. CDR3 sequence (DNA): TGTGCCAGCAGCTACTTAACGACAGGGACCTACGAGCAGTACTTC.

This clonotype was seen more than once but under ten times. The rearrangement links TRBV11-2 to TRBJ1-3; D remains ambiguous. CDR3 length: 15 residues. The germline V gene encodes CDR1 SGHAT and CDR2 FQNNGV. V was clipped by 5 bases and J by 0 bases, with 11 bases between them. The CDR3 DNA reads TGTGCCAGCAGCAGTGACGGATTCTCTGGAAACACCATATATTTT. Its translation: CASSSDGFSGNTIYF.

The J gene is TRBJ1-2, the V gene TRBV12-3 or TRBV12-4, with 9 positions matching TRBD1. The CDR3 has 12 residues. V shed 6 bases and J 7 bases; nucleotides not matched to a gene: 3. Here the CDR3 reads CASRGTGSGYTF. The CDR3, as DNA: TGTGCCAGCAGGGGGACAGGGTCTGGCTACACCTTC.

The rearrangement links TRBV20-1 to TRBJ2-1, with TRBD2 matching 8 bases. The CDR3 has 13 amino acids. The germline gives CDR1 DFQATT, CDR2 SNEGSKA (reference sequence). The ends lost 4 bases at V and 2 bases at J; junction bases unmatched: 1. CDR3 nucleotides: TGCAGTGCTAACGGGGGGGCCTACAATGAGCAGTTCTTC. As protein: CSANGGAYNEQFF.

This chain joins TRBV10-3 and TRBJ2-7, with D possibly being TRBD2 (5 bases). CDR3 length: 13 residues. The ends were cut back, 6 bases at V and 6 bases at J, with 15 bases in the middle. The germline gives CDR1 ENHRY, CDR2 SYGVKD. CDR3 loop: CAIRGVGFAEQYF. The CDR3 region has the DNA TGTGCCATCAGGGGAGTGGGATTTGCCGAGCAGTACTTC.

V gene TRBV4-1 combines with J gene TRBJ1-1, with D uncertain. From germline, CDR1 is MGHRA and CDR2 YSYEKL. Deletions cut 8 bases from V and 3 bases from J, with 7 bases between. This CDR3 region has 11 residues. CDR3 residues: CASGPYTEAFF. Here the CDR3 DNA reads TGCGCCAGCGGGCCTTACACTGAAGCTTTCTTT.

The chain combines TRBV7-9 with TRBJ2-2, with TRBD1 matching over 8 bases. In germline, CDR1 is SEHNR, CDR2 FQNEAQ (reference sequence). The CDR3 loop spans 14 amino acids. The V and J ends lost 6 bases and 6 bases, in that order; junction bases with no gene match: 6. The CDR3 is CASRQGQDSGELFF. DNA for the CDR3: TGTGCCAGCAGACAGGGACAGGATTCCGGGGAGCTGTTTTTT.

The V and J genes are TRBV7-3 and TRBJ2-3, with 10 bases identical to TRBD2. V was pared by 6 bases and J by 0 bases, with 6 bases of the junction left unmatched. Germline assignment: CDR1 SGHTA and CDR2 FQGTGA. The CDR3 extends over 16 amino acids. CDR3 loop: CASSKLAGSSTDTQYF. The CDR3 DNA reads TGTGCCAGCAGTAAACTAGCGGGGTCTAGCACAGATACGCAGTATTTT.

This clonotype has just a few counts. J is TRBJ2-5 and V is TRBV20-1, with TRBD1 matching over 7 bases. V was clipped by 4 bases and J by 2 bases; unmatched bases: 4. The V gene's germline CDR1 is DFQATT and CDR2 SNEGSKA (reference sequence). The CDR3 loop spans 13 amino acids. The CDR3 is CSAKVTGQETQYF. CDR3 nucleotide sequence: TGCAGTGCTAAGGTGACAGGGCAAGAGACCCAGTACTTC.